A single sample gave rise to the 9 T cell receptor beta chains below, sequenced in a study of T cell responses to AZD1222 COVID-19 vaccine. The data were produced by immunoSEQ multiplex PCR, yet TCRdb's version contains in-frame clones alone and is incomplete. Altogether roughly 140,000 clones are present, around nine tenths being singletons, with the ten largest covering 5%. The starting material was peripheral blood, obtained on day 0 of AZD1222 vaccination. These receptors were obtained from an adult in good health.

This clone was detected once. This chain joins TRBV19 and TRBJ1-5; 9 bases map to TRBD1. V shed 7 bases and J 4 bases; nucleotides not matched to a gene: 11. The CDR3 totals 16 residues. Germline V lookup: CDR1 LNHDA, CDR2 SQIVND (reference sequence). The CDR3: CASTWDRDSPNQPQHF. In DNA, the CDR3 is TGTGCCAGTACATGGGACAGGGATTCACCGAATCAGCCCCAGCATTTT.

This clone was seen a few times. This sample includes further DNA sequences coding for the same CDR3. This chain joins TRBV28 and TRBJ1-4; 9 bases are shared with TRBD1. CDR3 size: 14 residues. V was clipped by 5 bases and J by 8 bases; unmatched bases: 6. Germline CDR1 and CDR2: MDHEN and SYDVKM. The CDR3 DNA follows: TGTGCCAGCAGTAGGGGACAGGGAAGGGAAAAACTGTTTTTT. Protein: CASSRGQGREKLFF.

The rearrangement uses TRBV4-1 and TRBJ1-5, with D unclear. Trimming took off 1 base at V and 3 bases at J, with 19 bases between the two ends. Germline-derived CDR1 and CDR2 are MGHRA and YSYEKL. The CDR3 is 18 amino acids. The CDR3 sequence is CASSQVKLGQAINQPQHF. CDR3 bases: TGCGCCAGCAGCCAAGTAAAGTTAGGTCAGGCGATCAATCAGCCCCAGCATTTT.

The chain has TRBV19 and TRBJ2-5; tentatively, D is TRBD2 (6 bases). Trimming took 6 bases from V and 4 from J, leaving 18 bases between them. The CDR3 sequence is 15 residues long. Germline V lookup: CDR1 LNHDA, CDR2 SQIVND (reference sequence). The CDR3 loop is CASSAGLEGRETQYF. DNA of the CDR3: TGTGCCAGTAGCGCCGGACTGGAGGGGAGAGAGACCCAGTACTTC.

The CDR3 here is CASSQELGKSRNIQYF. The CDR3 nucleotides are TGCGCCAGCAGCCAAGAACTCGGGAAGTCTAGGAACATTCAGTACTTC. The V call is TRBV4-3, the J call TRBJ2-4, with TRBD2 as a possible D gene (5 bases). Trimming pared 0 bases from V and 7 bases from J, leaving 16 bases between. Germline V gene lookup returns CDR1 LGHNA and CDR2 YSLEER. The CDR3 is 16 amino acids.

The rearrangement joins TRBV29-1 to TRBJ2-2, with D hard to call. V lost 1 base, J lost 1 base, and 1 base lay in between. The CDR3 extends over 12 amino acids. Germline V gene data show CDR1 as SQVTM and CDR2 as ANQGSEA. The CDR3 region is CSVEGNTGELFF. The CDR3 DNA sequence: TGCAGCGTTGAAGGGAACACCGGGGAGCTGTTTTTT.

CDR3 nucleotides: TGTGCCAGCTCGACAGGGGGCTATGGCTACACCTTC. This sequence encodes CASSTGGYGYTF. This rearrangement joins TRBV25-1 to TRBJ1-2, with 9 bases fitting TRBD1. In germline, CDR1 is MGHDK, CDR2 SYGVNS. This CDR3 comprises 12 residues. V trimming: 8 bases; J trimming: 4 bases; junction bases outside the gene matches: 2.

The rearrangement joins TRBV7-2 to TRBJ1-4; D possibly corresponds to TRBD1 (6 bases). Trimming removed 5 bases from V and 6 bases from J, with 16 bases in between. Germline lookup yields CDR1 SGHTA and CDR2 FQGNSA. This CDR3 is 15 amino acids long. The CDR3 DNA reads TGTGCCAGCAGCCAACGCCAGGGGTTGGATGAAAAACTGTTTTTT. It is translated as CASSQRQGLDEKLFF.

This chain links TRBV5-1 with TRBJ2-3; 14 nucleotides align to TRBD2. V trimming: 4 bases; J trimming: 4 bases; junction bases outside the gene matches: 5. Germline V CDR1 and CDR2: SGHRS, YFSETQ. The CDR3 runs to 16 residues. Written as DNA, the CDR3 is TGCGCCAGCAGCCCGGGACTAGCGGGAGACGCAGATACGCAGTATTTT. This translates into CASSPGLAGDADTQYF.